This TCR beta chain appears in the sequencing data of a study of blood T cells in healthy people across ages. Study-wide results and limits: Diversity was higher, and naive CD4+ cells more numerous, in long-lived donors than in aged donors. Per million T cells, the diversity of TCR beta decreased roughly linearly as age advanced.

On this clonotype itself: The antigen remains undetermined.

Donor samples were obtained from healthy Caucasian individuals from Russia, aged roughly 6 to 90. Around 10 milliliters of peripheral blood were drawn from each donor. Through a sample-barcoded 5' primer and a J-beta primer mix, a second PCR was run for roughly 6 to 12 cycles. TCRdb itself ran the 5' RACE reads through MiXCR, one entry per CDR3 protein. This table holds hundreds of thousands of distinct CDR3 sequences, around 31% found once. CDR1 SGHAT and CDR2 FQNNGV come from the germline V gene. Trimming shortened V by 3 bases and J by 6 bases, and 11 bases separated the two germline ends. The CDR3 length is 14 residues.

The sequenced material came from blood. This receptor was taken from a woman of 80 years or more in good health. The V call is TRBV11-2, the J call TRBJ2-2; tentatively, D is TRBD1 (5 bases). The CDR3 sequence is CASSFSGSPGELFF. For the CDR3, the DNA is TGTGCCAGCAGCTTTTCAGGGTCCCCCGGGGAGCTGTTTTTT.